Following are 20 T cell receptor beta chains from one sample sequenced in a study of beta chain features in type 1 diabetes. The study reverse transcribed the entire isolated RNA, so it sequenced expressed TCRB transcripts. The assay was immunoSEQ multiplex PCR, and TCRdb's table has in-frame clones only and misses some. Among around 340,000 clones listed, about 20% were seen once. The specimen was naive CD4+ T cells from blood. Receptors originate from a woman between 18 and 29 years old in good health.

The chain recombines TRBV7-9 with TRBJ2-5; weak D call: TRBD1 (5 bases). The CDR3 consists of 14 residues. Trimming shortened V by 5 bases and J by 7 bases, and 17 bases separated the two germline ends. CDR1 and CDR2 (germline): SEHNR, FQNEAQ (reference sequence). CDR3 sequence reads: CASSPDSSVGTQYF. CDR3 bases: TGTGCCAGCAGCCCAGACAGTAGTGTTGGGACCCAGTACTTC.

This clone was picked up a small number of times. CDR3: CASSEDRANEQFF. DNA of the CDR3: TGTGCCAGCAGTGAAGACAGGGCCAATGAGCAGTTCTTC. V and J are TRBV6-1 and TRBJ2-1, with D possibly TRBD1 on 6 matching bases. The germline V and J ends were trimmed by 1 base and 6 bases, with 7 bases remaining between them. The CDR3 sequence is 13 residues long. Germline values: CDR1 MNHNS, CDR2 SASEGT.

V and J are TRBV5-1 and TRBJ1-4; 7 nucleotides line up with TRBD1. CDR1 and CDR2 from the germline V gene are SGHRS and YFSETQ. V dropped 1 base and J dropped 4; count of bases not matched to a gene: 7. The CDR3 consists of 16 residues. CDR3 sequence: CASSLPKGTVNEKLFF. CDR3 nucleotide sequence: TGCGCCAGCAGCTTGCCCAAGGGGACAGTTAATGAAAAACTGTTTTTT.

This clone has a handful of counts. V and J are TRBV4-1 and TRBJ2-7, with 11 bases that match TRBD2. The CDR3 totals 15 residues. The trim removed 2 bases at V and 4 bases at J, leaving 4 bases unmatched. Germline V lookup: CDR1 MGHRA, CDR2 YSYEKL. DNA of the CDR3: TGCGCCAGCAGCCAATTGACTAGCGGGATTTACGAGCAGTACTTC. Translated, it gives CASSQLTSGIYEQYF.

The rearrangement uses TRBV6-5 and TRBJ1-2, with D possibly matching TRBD1 (5 bases). Germline V gene sequence: CDR1 MNHEY, CDR2 SVGAGI. The CDR3 sequence is 14 residues long. V lost 10 bases and J lost 8, with 23 bases in between. The CDR3 bases are TGTGCCACCCTGCTGGACACCCACGACGGGGGCTACACCTTC. Protein sequence: CATLLDTHDGGYTF.

Comment on this clone: In the same sample, other DNA sequences code for this CDR3. The DNA of the CDR3 is TGTGCCAGCTCACAGGGACAGGGTTATGGCTACACCTTC. Translating gives CASSQGQGYGYTF. This chain connects TRBV18 to TRBJ1-2; 9 nucleotides agree with TRBD1. With V trimmed by 4 bases and J by 5 bases, 2 bases remained unmatched. Per germline, CDR1 KGHSH and CDR2 LQKENI. The CDR3 runs 13 residues.

The chain has TRBV27 and TRBJ2-2, with D perhaps matching TRBD2 (6 bases). The CDR3 has 15 amino acids. Germline loops: CDR1 MNHEY, CDR2 SMNVEV (reference sequence). V lost 5 bases and J 5 bases, leaving 15 bases between the germline ends. The CDR3 DNA follows: TGTGCCAGCAGTATAGGGACTTGGGGGACCGGGGAGCTGTTTTTT. As protein: CASSIGTWGTGELFF.

The gene calls are TRBV10-3 and TRBJ1-2; the match to TRBD1 covers 10 bases. This CDR3 is 15 amino acids long. Germline V gene lookup returns CDR1 ENHRY and CDR2 SYGVKD. With 2 bases clipped from V and 4 bases from J, the junction kept 4 bases outside the gene matches. For the CDR3, the DNA is TGTGCCATCAGTGAGGACAGGGGGCGCGTCTATGGCTACACCTTC. This codes for CAISEDRGRVYGYTF.

The chain has TRBV5-1 and TRBJ2-1, with 11 nucleotides matching TRBD1. This CDR3 comprises 14 residues. The V segment lost 4 bases and the J segment 8 bases; nucleotides outside the gene matches: 5. Germline V gene data show CDR1 as SGHRS and CDR2 as YFSETQ. CDR3: CASSPGQGVDEQFF. As DNA, the CDR3 is TGCGCCAGCAGCCCGGGACAGGGGGTGGATGAGCAGTTCTTC.

The chain recombines TRBV6-5 with TRBJ1-2; tentatively, D is TRBD1 (6 bases). Deletions cut 5 bases from V and 0 bases from J, with 10 bases between. This CDR3 region has 14 residues. Germline CDR1 MNHEY, CDR2 SVGAGI. CDR3 protein: CASSKDRANYGYTF. CDR3 coding DNA: TGTGCCAGCAGTAAGGACAGAGCTAACTATGGCTACACCTTC.

This clone was seen more than once but under ten times. The chain's CDR3 is CAWRHAGGPRNEQFF. As DNA, the CDR3 is TGTGCCTGGAGACATGCGGGGGGGCCTCGGAATGAGCAGTTCTTC. This chain links TRBV30 with TRBJ2-1, with TRBD2 identical over 9 bases. CDR3 length: 15 residues. Germline loops: CDR1 GTSNPN, CDR2 SVGIG (reference sequence). V lost 3 bases, J lost 7 bases, and 10 bases stayed unmatched.

This clone was observed a handful of times. V usage is TRBV30 and J usage is TRBJ1-1; the D is unclear. Deletions cut 0 bases from V and 5 bases from J, with 10 bases between. CDR1 is GTSNPN, CDR2 SVGIG, per germline (reference sequence). The CDR3 length is 13 residues. The CDR3 coding sequence is TGTGCCTGGAGTGTCATGGGGAGAACTGAAGCTTTCTTT. Translated: CAWSVMGRTEAFF.

The sample holds a few counts of this clone. The chain is built from TRBV18 and TRBJ2-5, with D unclear. Deletions cut 1 base from V and 3 bases from J, with 6 bases between. This CDR3 has 13 residues. CDR1 KGHSH and CDR2 LQKENI come from the germline V gene. The CDR3 loop is CASSPRAKETQYF. The CDR3 DNA is TGTGCCAGCTCACCACGAGCGAAAGAGACCCAGTACTTC.

V gene TRBV6-6 combines with J gene TRBJ2-2; 12 positions agree with TRBD2. V shed 6 bases, J shed 4 bases, and the junction held 3 bases outside the gene matches. This CDR3 is 15 amino acids long. Germline V gene data show CDR1 as MNHNY and CDR2 as SVGAGI (reference sequence). CDR3 DNA sequence: TGTGCCAGCAGACTAGCGGGGGGAACCACCGGGGAGCTGTTTTTT. It yields the protein CASRLAGGTTGELFF.

This chain joins TRBV2 and TRBJ1-5; 7 positions match TRBD1. The CDR3 extends over 14 amino acids. The trim removed 5 bases at V and 4 bases at J, leaving 5 bases unmatched. The germline V gene has CDR1 SNHLY and CDR2 FYNNEI. The CDR3 is CASSSTGENQPQHF. CDR3 nucleotide sequence: TGTGCCAGCAGTTCTACAGGGGAGAATCAGCCCCAGCATTTT. The full variable domain, completed using reference TRBV2 and TRBJ1-5, is EPEVTQTPSHQVTQMGQEVILRCVPISNHLYFYWYRQILGQKVEFLVSFYNNEISEKSEIFDDQFSVERPDGSNFTLKIRSTKLEDSAMYFCASSSTGENQPQHFGDGTRLSIL.

V usage is TRBV7-9 and J usage is TRBJ2-3; D perhaps matches TRBD1 (6 bases). The CDR3 is made up of 14 amino acids. V lost 7 bases to trimming and J lost 14 bases, with 25 bases between them. Germline V gene lookup returns CDR1 SEHNR and CDR2 FQNEAQ (reference sequence). The CDR3 bases are TGTGCCAGCATTGGGAATTCAACAGGGATTTTACGGTATTTT. Its translation is CASIGNSTGILRYF.

The J gene is TRBJ1-5, the V gene TRBV4-1; TRBD1 matches 10 bases. Trimming cost V 1 base and J 7 bases; bases outside gene matches: 1. This CDR3 is 14 amino acids long. The germline CDR1 and CDR2 sequences are MGHRA and YSYEKL. CDR3 coding DNA: TGCGCCAGCAGCCAAGGGACAGGGGGGCAGCCCCAGCATTTT. Translating gives CASSQGTGGQPQHF.

J is TRBJ1-5 and V is TRBV28; 7 positions agree with TRBD1. After removal of 6 bases from V and 4 bases from J, the junction contained 9 bases not matched to a gene. Germline CDR1 and CDR2: MDHEN and SYDVKM. The CDR3 length is 15 residues. The CDR3 is CASSPEGGLNQPQHF. CDR3 coding DNA: TGTGCCAGCAGCCCGGAAGGGGGCTTGAATCAGCCCCAGCATTTT. The entire variable domain, with the rest obtained from reference TRBV28 and TRBJ1-5, is as follows: DVKVTQSSRYLVKRTGEKVFLECVQDMDHENMFWYRQDPGLGLRLIYFSYDVKMKEKGDIPEGYSVSREKKERFSLILESASTNQTSMYLCASSPEGGLNQPQHFGDGTRLSIL.

The chain carries TRBV29-1 and TRBJ1-2, with 7 positions matching TRBD1. This CDR3 comprises 13 residues. Trimming at V came to 2 bases and at J to 4 bases, leaving 4 bases not matched to a gene. Germline CDR1 SQVTM, CDR2 ANQGSEA. CDR3 loop: CSVESGTVYGYTF. Written as DNA, the CDR3 is TGCAGCGTTGAATCAGGGACAGTCTATGGCTACACCTTC.

This clone was detected ten times or more. CDR3 loop: CASSHHGRGPYEQYF. CDR3 DNA: TGCGCCAGCAGTCACCACGGCAGGGGACCCTACGAGCAGTACTTC. J is TRBJ2-7 and V is TRBV23-1; maybe TRBD1 (6 bases). TRBV23-1 is an ORF for which the function is uncertain. The V and J ends lost 3 bases and 2 bases respectively, with 14 bases between them. The CDR3 has 15 amino acids.